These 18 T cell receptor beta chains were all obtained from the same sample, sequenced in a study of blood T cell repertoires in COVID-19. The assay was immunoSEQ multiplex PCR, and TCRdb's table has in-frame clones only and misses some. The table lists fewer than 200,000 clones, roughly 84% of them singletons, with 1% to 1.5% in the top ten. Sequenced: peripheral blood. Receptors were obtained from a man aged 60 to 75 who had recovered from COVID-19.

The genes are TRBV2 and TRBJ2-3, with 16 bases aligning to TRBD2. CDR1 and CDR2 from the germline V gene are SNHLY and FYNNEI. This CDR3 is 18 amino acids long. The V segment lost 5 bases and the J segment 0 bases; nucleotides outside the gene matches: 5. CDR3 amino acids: CASSSGLAGGASTDTQYF. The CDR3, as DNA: TGTGCCAGCAGTTCGGGACTAGCGGGGGGGGCTAGCACAGATACGCAGTATTTT.

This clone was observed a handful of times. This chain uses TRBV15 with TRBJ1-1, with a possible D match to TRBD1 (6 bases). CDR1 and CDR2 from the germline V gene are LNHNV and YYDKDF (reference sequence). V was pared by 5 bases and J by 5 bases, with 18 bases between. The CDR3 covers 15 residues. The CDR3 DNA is TGTGCCACCAGCGCCCTCAAACAGGGTCGGACTGAAGCTTTCTTT. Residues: CATSALKQGRTEAFF.

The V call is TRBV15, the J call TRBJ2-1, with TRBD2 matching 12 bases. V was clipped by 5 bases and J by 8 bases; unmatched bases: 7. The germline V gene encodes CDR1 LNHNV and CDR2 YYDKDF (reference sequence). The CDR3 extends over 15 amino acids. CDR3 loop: CATSEGTSGLHEQFF. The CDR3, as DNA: TGTGCCACCAGCGAAGGGACTAGCGGGCTCCATGAGCAGTTCTTC.

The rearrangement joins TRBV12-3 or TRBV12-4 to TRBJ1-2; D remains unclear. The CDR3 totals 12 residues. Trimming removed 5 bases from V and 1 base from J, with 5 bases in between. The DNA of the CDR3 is TGTGCCAGCAGTCCAGATAACTATGGCTACACCTTC. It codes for CASSPDNYGYTF.

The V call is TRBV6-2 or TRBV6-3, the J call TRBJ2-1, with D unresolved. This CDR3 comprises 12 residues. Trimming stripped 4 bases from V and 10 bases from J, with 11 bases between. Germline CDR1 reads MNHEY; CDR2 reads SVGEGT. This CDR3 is CASSSRSWEQFF. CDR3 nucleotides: TGTGCCAGCAGTTCCCGGAGCTGGGAGCAGTTCTTC.

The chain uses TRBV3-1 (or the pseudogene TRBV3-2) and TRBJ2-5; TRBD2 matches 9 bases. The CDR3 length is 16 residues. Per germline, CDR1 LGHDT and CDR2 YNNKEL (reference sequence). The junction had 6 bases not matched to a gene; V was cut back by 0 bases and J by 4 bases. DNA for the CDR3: TGTGCCAGCAGCCAAGATCGGGTAGCGGGGGCAGAGACCCAGTACTTC. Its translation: CASSQDRVAGAETQYF.

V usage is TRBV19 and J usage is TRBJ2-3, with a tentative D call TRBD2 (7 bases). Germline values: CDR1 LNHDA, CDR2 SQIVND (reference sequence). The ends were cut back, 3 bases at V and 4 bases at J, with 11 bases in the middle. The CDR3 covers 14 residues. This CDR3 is CASSIGGPPDTQYF. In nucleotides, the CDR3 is TGTGCCAGTAGTATCGGGGGGCCCCCAGATACGCAGTATTTT.

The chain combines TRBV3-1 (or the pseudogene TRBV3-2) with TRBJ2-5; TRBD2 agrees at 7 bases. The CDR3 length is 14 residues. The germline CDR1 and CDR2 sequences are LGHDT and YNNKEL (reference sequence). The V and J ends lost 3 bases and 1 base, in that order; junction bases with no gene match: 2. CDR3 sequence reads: CASSHGTTQETQYF. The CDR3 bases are TGTGCCAGCAGCCACGGGACTACCCAAGAGACCCAGTACTTC.

This chain's CDR3 is CASSQGVAYEQYF. The CDR3 nucleotides are TGTGCCAGCAGCCAGGGGGTCGCCTACGAGCAGTACTTC. The rearrangement joins TRBV7-9 to TRBJ2-7; 7 bases are shared with TRBD1. The germline V gene has CDR1 SEHNR and CDR2 FQNEAQ (reference sequence). V lost 5 bases and J lost 2; bases outside the gene matches: 3. This CDR3 is 13 amino acids long.

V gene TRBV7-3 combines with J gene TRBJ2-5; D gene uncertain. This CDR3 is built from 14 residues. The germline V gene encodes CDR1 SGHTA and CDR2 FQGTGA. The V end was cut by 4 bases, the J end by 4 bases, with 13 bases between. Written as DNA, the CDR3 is TGTGCCAGCAGCTATGGGCAGTCCGGAGAGACCCAGTACTTC. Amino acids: CASSYGQSGETQYF.

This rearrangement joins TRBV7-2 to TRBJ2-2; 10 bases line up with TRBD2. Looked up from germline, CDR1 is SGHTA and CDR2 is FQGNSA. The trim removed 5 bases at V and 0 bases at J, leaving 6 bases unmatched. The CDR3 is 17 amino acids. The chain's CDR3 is CASSQNLAGANTGELFF. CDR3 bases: TGTGCCAGCAGCCAGAATCTAGCGGGGGCGAACACCGGGGAGCTGTTTTTT.

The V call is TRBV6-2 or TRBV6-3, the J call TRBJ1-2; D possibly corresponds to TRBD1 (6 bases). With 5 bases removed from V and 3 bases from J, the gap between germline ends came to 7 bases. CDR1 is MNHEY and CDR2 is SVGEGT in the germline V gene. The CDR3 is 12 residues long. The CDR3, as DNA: TGTGCCAGCAGTAACAGGGACTATGGCTACACCTTC. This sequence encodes CASSNRDYGYTF.

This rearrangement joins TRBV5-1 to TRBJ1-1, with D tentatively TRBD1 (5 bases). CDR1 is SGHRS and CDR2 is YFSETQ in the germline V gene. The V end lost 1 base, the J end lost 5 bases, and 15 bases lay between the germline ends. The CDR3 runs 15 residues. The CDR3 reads CASSLIGGSRTEAFF. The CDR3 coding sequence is TGCGCCAGCAGCTTGATTGGGGGGAGTAGGACTGAAGCTTTCTTT.

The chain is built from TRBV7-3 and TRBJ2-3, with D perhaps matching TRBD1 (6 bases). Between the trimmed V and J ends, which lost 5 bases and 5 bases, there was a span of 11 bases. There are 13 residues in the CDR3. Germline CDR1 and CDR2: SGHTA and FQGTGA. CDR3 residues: CASSPGGVDTQYF. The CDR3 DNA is TGTGCCAGCAGCCCTGGGGGCGTAGATACGCAGTATTTT.

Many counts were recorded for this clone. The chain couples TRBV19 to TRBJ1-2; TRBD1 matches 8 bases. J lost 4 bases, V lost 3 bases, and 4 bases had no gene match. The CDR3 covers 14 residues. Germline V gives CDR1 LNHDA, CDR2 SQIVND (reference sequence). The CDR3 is CASSMPDRVYGYTF. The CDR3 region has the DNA TGTGCCAGTAGTATGCCGGACAGGGTCTATGGCTACACCTTC.

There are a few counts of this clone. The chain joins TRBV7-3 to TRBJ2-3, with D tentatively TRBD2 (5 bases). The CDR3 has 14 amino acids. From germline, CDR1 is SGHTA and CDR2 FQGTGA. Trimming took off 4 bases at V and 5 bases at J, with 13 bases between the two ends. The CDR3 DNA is TGTGCCAGCAGCTCCGGGGTAGGGAAAGATACGCAGTATTTT. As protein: CASSSGVGKDTQYF.

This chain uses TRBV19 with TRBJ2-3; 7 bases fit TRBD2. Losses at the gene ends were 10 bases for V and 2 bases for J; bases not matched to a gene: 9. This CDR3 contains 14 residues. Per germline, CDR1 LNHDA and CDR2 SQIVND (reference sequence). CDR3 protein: CATGRTGDTDTQYF. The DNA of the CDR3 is TGTGCCACCGGGAGGACGGGGGACACAGATACGCAGTATTTT. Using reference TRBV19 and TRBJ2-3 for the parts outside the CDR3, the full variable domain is DGGITQSPKYLFRKEGQNVTLSCEQNLNHDAMYWYRQDPGQGLRLIYYSQIVNDFQKGDIAEGYSVSREKKESFPLTVTSAQKNPTAFYLCATGRTGDTDTQYFGPGTRLTVL.

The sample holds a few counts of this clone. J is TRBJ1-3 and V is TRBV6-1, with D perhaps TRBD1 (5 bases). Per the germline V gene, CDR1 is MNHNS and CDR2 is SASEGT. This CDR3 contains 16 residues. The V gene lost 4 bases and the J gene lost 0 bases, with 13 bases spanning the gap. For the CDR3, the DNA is TGTGCCAGCAGTGGAGAGACAGTTCCCTCTGGAAACACCATATATTTT. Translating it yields CASSGETVPSGNTIYF.